These 13 T cell receptor beta chains were all obtained from the same sample, sequenced in a study of T cell repertoires in cytomegalovirus infection. TCRdb re-called the reads with MiXCR, one entry per CDR3 protein. The top ten hold 6.5% to 10% of the sample, which has roughly 630,000 distinct CDR3 sequences, less than 25% seen once. The sequencing input was CD8+ T cells from PBMCs. Every receptor here comes from a human donor in good health (CMV status not recorded). Some clones in this sample may be carry-over from other donors' samples.

This clonotype was recorded many times. The rearrangement joins TRBV12-3 or TRBV12-4 to TRBJ2-2; no clear D gene. V was cut by 1 base and J by 9 bases, with 9 bases left in between. The CDR3 length is 13 residues. The CDR3 here is CASSLGHRRELFF. The CDR3 region has the DNA TGTGCCAGCAGTTTAGGACATCGCAGGGAGCTGTTTTTT.

This clonotype came up a few times. V and J are TRBV28 and TRBJ2-5; D might be TRBD2 (7 bases). This CDR3 has 15 amino acids. V lost 6 bases and J 5 bases, leaving 19 bases between the germline ends. CDR1 is MDHEN, CDR2 SYDVKM, per germline. DNA for the CDR3: TGTGCCAGCAGGAACGAGGGGGGGATGTTGGAGACCCAGTACTTC. Its protein is CASRNEGGMLETQYF.

This clonotype appeared a few times. The chain employs TRBV28 and TRBJ2-3; possible D gene TRBD2, 6 bases. This CDR3 is built from 17 residues. The ends were cut back, 3 bases at V and 0 bases at J, with 16 bases in the middle. Germline-derived CDR1 and CDR2 are MDHEN and SYDVKM. DNA of the CDR3: TGTGCCAGCAGTTTCCGACGGGCTAGCGTAAGCACAGATACGCAGTATTTT. Protein sequence: CASSFRRASVSTDTQYF.

At least ten counts were recorded for this clonotype. V gene TRBV12-3 or TRBV12-4 combines with J gene TRBJ2-7; TRBD1 might be the D (6 bases). V was pared by 7 bases and J by 2 bases, with 12 bases between. The CDR3 consists of 13 residues. CDR3 loop: CASTPGQAYEQYF. CDR3 bases: TGTGCCAGCACCCCGGGACAAGCCTACGAGCAGTACTTC.

There are many counts of this clonotype. The chain joins TRBV24-1 to TRBJ2-3; the D is unclear. CDR3 length: 13 amino acids. Germline CDR1 reads KGHDR; CDR2 reads SFDVKD. V gave up 7 bases and J gave up 5 bases, with 12 bases separating them. The CDR3 bases are TGTGCCACCAGCCCGTCCGAGCAAGATACGCAGTATTTT. Its protein product is CATSPSEQDTQYF.

The rearrangement joins TRBV6-2 or TRBV6-3 to TRBJ2-1; the D gene is possibly TRBD2 (6 bases). The CDR3 totals 16 residues. V was trimmed by 6 bases and J by 0 bases, leaving 15 bases between them. The germline V gene encodes CDR1 MNHEY and CDR2 SVGEGT. In DNA, the CDR3 is TGTGCCAGCAGGGACATAGCGGATGACTCCTACAATGAGCAGTTCTTC. It yields the protein CASRDIADDSYNEQFF.

This clonotype was seen at least ten times. The junction and the germline gene differ at one end; a read error may be behind it. The rearrangement links TRBV7-7 to TRBJ2-1, with 8 bases lining up with TRBD2. This CDR3 comprises 15 residues. Germline values: CDR1 SSHAT, CDR2 FNYEAQ (reference sequence). CDR3 residues: CASSLSLAGYNEQFF. The CDR3 nucleotides are TGTGCTAGCAGCCTCTCTTTAGCGGGGTACAATGAGCAGTTCTTC.

This clonotype occurred once. The chain is built from TRBV20-1 and TRBJ2-7, with D perhaps matching TRBD1 (5 bases). Germline lookup yields CDR1 DFQATT and CDR2 SNEGSKA (reference sequence). Trimming removed 5 bases at V and 5 bases at J, with 13 bases between. The CDR3 loop spans 12 amino acids. The CDR3 loop reads CSAVRSGHEQYF. The CDR3 DNA sequence: TGCAGTGCTGTAAGATCAGGGCACGAGCAGTACTTC.

Many counts were recorded for this clonotype. The chain couples TRBV7-2 to TRBJ1-1, with D unclear. This CDR3 has 15 amino acids. Germline-derived CDR1 and CDR2 are SGHTA and FQGNSA. V dropped 5 bases and J dropped 5 bases, with 18 bases sitting between them. The CDR3 protein is CASSHSRELKTEAFF. In nucleotides, the CDR3 is TGTGCCAGCAGCCATAGCCGGGAACTAAAGACTGAAGCTTTCTTT.

J is TRBJ2-3 and V is TRBV27, with 7 bases matching TRBD2. The CDR3 runs 15 residues. V dropped 10 bases and J dropped 2; count of bases not matched to a gene: 12. Looked up from germline, CDR1 is MNHEY and CDR2 is SMNVEV (reference sequence). This CDR3 is CANSSGTIDTDTQYF. DNA for the CDR3: TGTGCCAACAGCTCCGGGACTATTGACACAGATACGCAGTATTTT.

Many counts were recorded for this clonotype. V is TRBV7-2 and J is TRBJ2-1; 11 positions agree with TRBD1. The J segment lost 6 bases and the V segment lost 3 bases, leaving 7 bases of the junction unmatched. CDR1 SGHTA and CDR2 FQGNSA come from the germline V gene. The CDR3 runs to 16 residues. The CDR3 region is CASSFPGTGGSNEQFF. In DNA, the CDR3 is TGTGCCAGCAGCTTCCCCGGGACAGGGGGTTCCAATGAGCAGTTCTTC.

This clonotype was counted at least ten times. The chain joins TRBV11-1 to TRBJ2-1; D not certain. Trimming removed 5 bases at V and 10 bases at J, with 21 bases between. This CDR3 region has 15 residues. Germline assignment: CDR1 SGHAT and CDR2 FQDESV (reference sequence). CDR3 in amino acids: CASSTSKGSLGEQFF. The CDR3 DNA follows: TGTGCCAGCAGCACCTCGAAGGGTAGTTTGGGGGAGCAGTTCTTC. Filled out from reference TRBV11-1 and TRBJ2-1, the complete variable domain reads EAEVAQSPRYKITEKSQAVAFWCDPISGHATLYWYRQILGQGPELLVQFQDESVVDDSQLPKDRFSAERLKGVDSTLKIQPAELGDSAMYLCASSTSKGSLGEQFFGPGTRLTVL.

This clonotype has a handful of counts. V is TRBV5-6 and J is TRBJ2-3; D may be TRBD1 (6 bases). The CDR3 is 14 residues long. Trimming cost V 2 bases and J 3 bases, with 10 bases left between them. Per the germline V gene, CDR1 is SGHDT and CDR2 is YYEEEE. In nucleotides, the CDR3 is TGTGCCAGCAGCTTCACAGGGAGTACAGATACGCAGTATTTT. It yields the protein CASSFTGSTDTQYF.